The 15 T cell receptor beta chains below come from one sample, sequenced in a study of CD8+ T cells in alopecia areata. Sequencing used cDNA as its template, made by extracting RNA and reverse transcribing it. TCRdb's copy holds only in-frame clones and misses some; the assay was immunoSEQ multiplex PCR. The data hold roughly 100,000 clones, with roughly 53% observed a single time. Sequenced: CD4+ T cells sorted from blood. The receptor set was obtained from a human donor in good health.

V usage is TRBV5-4 and J usage is TRBJ2-3, with 11 bases matching TRBD2. V shed 4 bases and J 2 bases; nucleotides not matched to a gene: 9. CDR1 is SGHNT and CDR2 is YYREEE in the germline V gene (reference sequence). This CDR3 spans 17 amino acids. The CDR3 loop reads CASSLKTSGGSTDTQYF. In nucleotides, the CDR3 is TGTGCCAGCAGCCTAAAAACTAGCGGGGGCTCCACAGATACGCAGTATTTT. The full variable domain, rest sourced from reference TRBV5-4 and TRBJ2-3, is ETGVTQSPTHLIKTRGQQVTLRCSSQSGHNTVSWYQQALGQGPQFIFQYYREEENGRGNFPPRFSGLQFPNYSSELNVNALELDDSALYLCASSLKTSGGSTDTQYFGPGTRLTVL.

This clone came up once. J is TRBJ2-5 and V is TRBV30; TRBD1 matches 7 bases. Losses at the gene ends were 2 bases for V and 5 bases for J; bases not matched to a gene: 11. The CDR3 is 15 amino acids. Germline loops: CDR1 GTSNPN, CDR2 SVGIG (reference sequence). The CDR3 DNA is TGTGCCTGGAGTCCGGGACAGTCCTCTTGGGAGACCCAGTACTTC. This codes for CAWSPGQSSWETQYF.

This clone was seen only once. The chain combines TRBV7-2 with TRBJ1-2; tentatively, D is TRBD1 (5 bases). Trimming took 0 bases from V and 7 from J, leaving 15 bases between them. The germline V gene has CDR1 SGHTA and CDR2 FQGNSA. The CDR3 has 15 amino acids. The CDR3 here is CASSLAGSVGGGYTF. The CDR3 bases are TGTGCCAGCAGCTTAGCGGGGTCCGTGGGGGGTGGCTACACCTTC.

J is TRBJ2-3 and V is TRBV7-8; no reliable D call. This CDR3 has 14 residues. Trimming removed 0 bases from V and 6 bases from J, with 10 bases in between. Germline V lookup: CDR1 SGHVS, CDR2 FQNEAQ. CDR3: CASSLAQLMDTQYF. The CDR3 coding sequence is TGTGCCAGCAGCTTAGCCCAACTAATGGATACGCAGTATTTT.

The rearrangement uses TRBV27 and TRBJ1-2, with 9 bases identical to TRBD1. Germline CDR1 reads MNHEY; CDR2 reads SMNVEV (reference sequence). The CDR3 has 13 residues. V shed 4 bases, J shed 7 bases, and the junction held 4 bases outside the gene matches. The CDR3 region has the DNA TGTGCCAGCAGTTGGACAGGGGAGGGTGGCTACACCTTC. It yields the protein CASSWTGEGGYTF.

This chain links TRBV7-6 with TRBJ1-3; D might be TRBD1 (5 bases). Trimming took off 3 bases at V and 0 bases at J, with 9 bases between the two ends. The CDR3 runs 15 residues. Germline V gene lookup returns CDR1 SGHVS and CDR2 FNYEAQ. Here the CDR3 reads CASSFGTGSGNTIYF. The CDR3 DNA sequence: TGTGCCAGCAGCTTCGGGACTGGCTCTGGAAACACCATATATTTT.

The chain couples TRBV5-1 to TRBJ2-7, with D possibly being TRBD1 (6 bases). The CDR3 is 15 amino acids. V lost 0 bases to trimming and J lost 0 bases, with 10 bases between them. The germline V gene has CDR1 SGHRS and CDR2 YFSETQ. The CDR3: CASSLGQVSSYEQYF. CDR3 sequence (DNA): TGCGCCAGCAGCTTGGGACAGGTCAGCTCCTACGAGCAGTACTTC. Using reference TRBV5-1 and TRBJ2-7 for the parts outside the CDR3, the full variable domain is KAGVTQTPRYLIKTRGQQVTLSCSPISGHRSVSWYQQTPGQGLQFLFEYFSETQRNKGNFPGRFSGRQFSNSRSEMNVSTLELGDSALYLCASSLGQVSSYEQYFGPGTRLTVT.

The chain links TRBV18 to TRBJ2-5, with 12 bases aligning to TRBD2. Germline V gives CDR1 KGHSH, CDR2 LQKENI. This CDR3 has 14 amino acids. The junction had 0 bases not matched to a gene; V was cut back by 3 bases and J by 4 bases. Here the CDR3 reads CASSPTSGGETQYF. CDR3 bases: TGTGCCAGCTCACCGACTAGCGGGGGAGAGACCCAGTACTTC.

This CDR3 reads CASSFKRTGGWGYTF. The CDR3 DNA sequence: TGTGCCAGCAGCTTTAAACGGACAGGGGGCTGGGGCTACACCTTC. This chain uses TRBV5-5 with TRBJ1-2; 11 bases map to TRBD1. CDR3 length equals 15 residues. The germline V gene encodes CDR1 SGHKS and CDR2 YYEKEE (reference sequence). The J segment lost 8 bases and the V segment lost 2 bases, leaving 8 bases of the junction unmatched.

The genes are TRBV2 and TRBJ2-1; 11 bases fit TRBD2. V dropped 6 bases and J dropped 6; count of bases not matched to a gene: 7. CDR1 is SNHLY, CDR2 FYNNEI, per germline. The CDR3 length is 15 residues. CDR3 DNA: TGTGCCAGCAGGAGGACTAGCGGGCGATCCAATGAGCAGTTCTTC. Amino acids: CASRRTSGRSNEQFF.

The chain uses TRBV11-2 and TRBJ2-7; weak D call: TRBD1 (6 bases). With 1 base removed from V and 3 bases from J, the gap between germline ends came to 10 bases. From germline, CDR1 is SGHAT and CDR2 FQNNGV. The CDR3 sequence is 14 residues long. The CDR3 nucleotides are TGTGCCAGCAGCTTAGGTTACAGGGACTACGAGCAGTACTTC. Protein: CASSLGYRDYEQYF.

The table lists this clone with a few counts. The J gene is TRBJ1-2, the V gene TRBV4-3; D may be TRBD1 (6 bases). Germline V CDR1 and CDR2: LGHNA, YSLEER. Trimming removed 0 bases at V and 8 bases at J, with 22 bases between. The CDR3 covers 17 residues. The CDR3 coding sequence is TGCGCCAGCAGCCAAGACAGTCGCCCACAGGGTAGAGGGGGCTACACCTTC. Its protein is CASSQDSRPQGRGGYTF.

This chain joins TRBV18 and TRBJ2-3; D perhaps matches TRBD2 (6 bases). The germline V and J ends were trimmed by 4 bases and 5 bases, with 10 bases remaining between them. The CDR3 consists of 13 residues. Germline loops: CDR1 KGHSH, CDR2 LQKENI. CDR3 coding DNA: TGTGCCAGCTCACAGGGGAGGCAAGATACGCAGTATTTT. Its protein product is CASSQGRQDTQYF.

This sequence joins TRBV5-1 and TRBJ1-6; possibly TRBD1 for D (5 bases). The germline CDR1 and CDR2 sequences are SGHRS and YFSETQ. The V end was cut by 1 base, the J end by 8 bases, with 19 bases between. The CDR3 covers 17 residues. This CDR3 reads CASSLSASRGSHSPLHF. The CDR3 DNA sequence: TGCGCCAGCAGCTTGTCGGCTAGTAGGGGATCCCATTCACCCCTCCACTTT.

The chain links TRBV29-1 to TRBJ2-1; 9 nucleotides line up with TRBD1. The germline V gene encodes CDR1 SQVTM and CDR2 ANQGSEA. The junction had 7 bases not matched to a gene; V was cut back by 7 bases and J by 3 bases. This CDR3 region has 14 residues. This CDR3 is CSAPDRGSYNEQFF. The CDR3 DNA reads TGCAGCGCACCGGACAGGGGCAGCTACAATGAGCAGTTCTTC.